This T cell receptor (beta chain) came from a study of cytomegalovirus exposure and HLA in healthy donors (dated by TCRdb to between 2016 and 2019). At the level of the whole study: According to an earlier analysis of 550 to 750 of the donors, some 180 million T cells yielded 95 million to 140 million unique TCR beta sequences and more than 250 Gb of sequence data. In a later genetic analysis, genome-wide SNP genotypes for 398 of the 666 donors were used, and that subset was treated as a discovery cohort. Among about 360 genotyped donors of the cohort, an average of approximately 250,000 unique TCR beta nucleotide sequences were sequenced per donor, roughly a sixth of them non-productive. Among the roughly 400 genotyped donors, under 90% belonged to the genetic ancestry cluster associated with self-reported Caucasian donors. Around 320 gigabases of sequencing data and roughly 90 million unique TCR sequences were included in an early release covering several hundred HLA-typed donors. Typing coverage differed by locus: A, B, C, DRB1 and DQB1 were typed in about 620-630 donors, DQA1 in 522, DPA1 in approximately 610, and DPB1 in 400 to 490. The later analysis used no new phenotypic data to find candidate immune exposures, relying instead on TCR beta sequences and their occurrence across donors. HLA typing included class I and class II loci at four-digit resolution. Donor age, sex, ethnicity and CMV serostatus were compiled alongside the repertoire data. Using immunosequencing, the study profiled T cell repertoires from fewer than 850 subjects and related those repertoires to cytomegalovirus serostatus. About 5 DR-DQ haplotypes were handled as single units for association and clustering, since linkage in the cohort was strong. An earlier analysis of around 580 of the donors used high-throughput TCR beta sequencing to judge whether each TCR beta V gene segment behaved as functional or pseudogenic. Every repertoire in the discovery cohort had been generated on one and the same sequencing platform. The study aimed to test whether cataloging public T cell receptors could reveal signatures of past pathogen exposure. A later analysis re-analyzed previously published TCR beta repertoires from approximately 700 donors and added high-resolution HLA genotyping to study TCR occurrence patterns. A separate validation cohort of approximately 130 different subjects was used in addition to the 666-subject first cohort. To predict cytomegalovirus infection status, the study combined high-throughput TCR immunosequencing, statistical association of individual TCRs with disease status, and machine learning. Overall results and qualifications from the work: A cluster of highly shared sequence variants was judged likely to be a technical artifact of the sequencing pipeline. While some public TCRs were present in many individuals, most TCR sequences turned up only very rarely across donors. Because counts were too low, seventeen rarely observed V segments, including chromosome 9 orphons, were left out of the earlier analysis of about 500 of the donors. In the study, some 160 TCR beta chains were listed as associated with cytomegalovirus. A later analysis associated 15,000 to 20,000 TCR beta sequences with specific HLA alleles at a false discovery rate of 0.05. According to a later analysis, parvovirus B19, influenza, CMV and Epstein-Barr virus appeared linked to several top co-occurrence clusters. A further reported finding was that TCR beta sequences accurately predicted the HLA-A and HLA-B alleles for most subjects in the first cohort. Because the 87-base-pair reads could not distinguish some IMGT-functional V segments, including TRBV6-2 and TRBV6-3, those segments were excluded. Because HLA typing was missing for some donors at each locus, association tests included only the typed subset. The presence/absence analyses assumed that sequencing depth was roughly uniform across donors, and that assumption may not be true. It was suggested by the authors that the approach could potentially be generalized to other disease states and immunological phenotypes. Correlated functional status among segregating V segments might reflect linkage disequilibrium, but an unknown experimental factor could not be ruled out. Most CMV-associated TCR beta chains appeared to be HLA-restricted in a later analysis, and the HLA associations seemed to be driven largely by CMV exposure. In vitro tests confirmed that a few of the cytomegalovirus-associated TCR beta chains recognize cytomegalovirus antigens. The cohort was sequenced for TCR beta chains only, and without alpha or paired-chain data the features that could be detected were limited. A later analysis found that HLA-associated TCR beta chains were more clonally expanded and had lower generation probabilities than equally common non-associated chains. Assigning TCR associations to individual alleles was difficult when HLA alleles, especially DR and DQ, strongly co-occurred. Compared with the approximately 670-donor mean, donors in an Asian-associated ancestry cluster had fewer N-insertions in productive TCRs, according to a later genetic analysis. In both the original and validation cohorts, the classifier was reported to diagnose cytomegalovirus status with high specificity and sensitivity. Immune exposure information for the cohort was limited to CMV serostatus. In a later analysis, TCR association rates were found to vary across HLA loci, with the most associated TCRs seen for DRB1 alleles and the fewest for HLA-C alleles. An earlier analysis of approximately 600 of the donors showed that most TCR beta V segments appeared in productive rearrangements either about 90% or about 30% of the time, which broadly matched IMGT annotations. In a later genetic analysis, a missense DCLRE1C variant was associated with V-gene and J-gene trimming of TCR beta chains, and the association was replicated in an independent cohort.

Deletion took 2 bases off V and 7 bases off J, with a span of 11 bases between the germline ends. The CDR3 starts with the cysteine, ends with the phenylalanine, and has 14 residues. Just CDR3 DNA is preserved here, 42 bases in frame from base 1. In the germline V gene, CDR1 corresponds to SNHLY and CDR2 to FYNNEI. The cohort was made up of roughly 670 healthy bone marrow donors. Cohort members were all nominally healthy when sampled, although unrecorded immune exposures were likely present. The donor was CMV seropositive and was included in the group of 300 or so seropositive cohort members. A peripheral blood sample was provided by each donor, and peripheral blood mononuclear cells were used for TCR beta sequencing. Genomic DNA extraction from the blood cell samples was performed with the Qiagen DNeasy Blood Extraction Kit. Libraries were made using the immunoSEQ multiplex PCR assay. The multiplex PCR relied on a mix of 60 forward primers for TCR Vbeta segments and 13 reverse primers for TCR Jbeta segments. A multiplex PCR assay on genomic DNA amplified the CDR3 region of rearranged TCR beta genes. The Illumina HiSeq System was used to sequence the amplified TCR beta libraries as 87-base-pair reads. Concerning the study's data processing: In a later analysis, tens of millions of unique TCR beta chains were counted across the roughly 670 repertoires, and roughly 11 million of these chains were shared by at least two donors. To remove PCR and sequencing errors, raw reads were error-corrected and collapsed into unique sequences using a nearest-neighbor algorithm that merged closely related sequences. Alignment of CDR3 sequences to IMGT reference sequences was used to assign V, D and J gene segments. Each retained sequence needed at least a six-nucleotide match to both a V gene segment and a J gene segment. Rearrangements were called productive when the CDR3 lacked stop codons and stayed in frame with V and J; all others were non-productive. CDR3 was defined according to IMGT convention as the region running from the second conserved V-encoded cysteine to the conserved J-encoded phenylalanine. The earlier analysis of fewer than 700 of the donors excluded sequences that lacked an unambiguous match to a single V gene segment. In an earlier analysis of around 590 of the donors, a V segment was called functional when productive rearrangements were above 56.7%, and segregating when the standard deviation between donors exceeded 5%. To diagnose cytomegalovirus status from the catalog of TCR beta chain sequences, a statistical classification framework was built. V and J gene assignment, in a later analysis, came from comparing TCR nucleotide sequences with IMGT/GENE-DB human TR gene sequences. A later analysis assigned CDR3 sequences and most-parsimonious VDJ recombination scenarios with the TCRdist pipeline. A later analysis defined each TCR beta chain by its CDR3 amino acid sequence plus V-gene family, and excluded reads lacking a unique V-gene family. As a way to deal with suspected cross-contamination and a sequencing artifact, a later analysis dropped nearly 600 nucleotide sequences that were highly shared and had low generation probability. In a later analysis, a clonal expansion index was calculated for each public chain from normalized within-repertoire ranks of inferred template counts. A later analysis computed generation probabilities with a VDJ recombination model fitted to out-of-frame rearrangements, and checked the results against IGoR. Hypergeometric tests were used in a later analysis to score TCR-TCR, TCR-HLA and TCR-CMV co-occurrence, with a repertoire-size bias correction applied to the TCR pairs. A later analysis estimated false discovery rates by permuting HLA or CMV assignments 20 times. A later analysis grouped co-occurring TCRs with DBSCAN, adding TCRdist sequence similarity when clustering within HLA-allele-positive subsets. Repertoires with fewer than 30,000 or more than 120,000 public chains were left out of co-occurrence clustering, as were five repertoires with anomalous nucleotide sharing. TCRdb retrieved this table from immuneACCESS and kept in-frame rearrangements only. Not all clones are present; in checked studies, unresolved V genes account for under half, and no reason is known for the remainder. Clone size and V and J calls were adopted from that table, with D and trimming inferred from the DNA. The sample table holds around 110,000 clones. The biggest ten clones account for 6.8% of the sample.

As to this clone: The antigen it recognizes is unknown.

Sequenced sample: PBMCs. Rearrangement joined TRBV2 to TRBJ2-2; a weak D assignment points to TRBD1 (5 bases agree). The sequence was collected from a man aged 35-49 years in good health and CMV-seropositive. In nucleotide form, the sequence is TGTGCCAGCAGTGAACGCAGGGCGGTCGGGGAGCTGTTTTTT. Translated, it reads CASSERRAVGELFF.